The 3 T cell receptor beta chains below were found in one sample sequenced in a study of T cell responses to AZD1222 COVID-19 vaccine. Profiled with immunoSEQ multiplex PCR; TCRdb holds only in-frame clones, not every one. Of roughly 180,000 clones in the sample, roughly 92% were seen once. The material was peripheral blood, obtained on day 0 of AZD1222 vaccination. Source of these receptors: an adult in good health.

CDR3 coding DNA: TGTGCCAGCAGCTTGGGGGACCTGAACACTGAAGCTTTCTTT. Amino acid sequence: CASSLGDLNTEAFF. The rearrangement links TRBV11-2 to TRBJ1-1; D perhaps matches TRBD1 (5 bases). The CDR3 has 14 residues. In germline, CDR1 is SGHAT, CDR2 FQNNGV. With 3 bases removed from V and 0 bases from J, the gap between germline ends came to 8 bases.

The rearrangement uses TRBV5-8 and TRBJ1-5; D unclear. The germline gives CDR1 SGHTS, CDR2 YDEGEE. The CDR3 runs 17 residues. V was pared by 1 base and J by 7 bases, with 21 bases between. The CDR3 sequence: CASSLLLRVDGQQPQHF. DNA for the CDR3: TGTGCCAGCAGCTTGCTACTAAGGGTGGACGGTCAACAGCCCCAGCATTTT.

The chain joins TRBV24-1 to TRBJ1-5; D perhaps matches TRBD1 (5 bases). The CDR3 covers 13 residues. Germline V CDR1 and CDR2: KGHDR, SFDVKD. Trimming pared 9 bases from V and 6 bases from J, leaving 14 bases between. The DNA of the CDR3 is TGTGCCACCCCTGAGGGGATAGGTCAGCCCCAGCATTTT. Amino acid sequence: CATPEGIGQPQHF.